The clone carrying this T cell receptor (beta chain) appeared many times. Antigen unknown. The data are from a study of CD8 T cells in ankylosing spondylitis. The study, taken as a whole, reports: With a CD8+ phenotype, disease-linked clones were relatively rare in peripheral blood. What seemed typical of ankylosing spondylitis blood was a TCR beta motif built from eight highly homologous variants.

A single record per CDR3 protein comes from TCRdb applying MiXCR to the 5' RACE reads. In the table there are 50,000 or so distinct CDR3 sequences, 6.5% to 9% of which are singletons. CDR3 length equals 14 residues. CDR1 and CDR2 (germline): MGHDK, SYGVNS. The V end lost 5 bases, the J end lost 7 bases, and 12 bases lay between the germline ends. The clonotype originates from a female donor with ankylosing spondylitis or in good health (not recorded which). The source material was blood, either unsorted or a sorted T cell fraction (not recorded which). This chain joins TRBV25-1 and TRBJ1-6; D unclear. The CDR3 DNA reads TGTGCCAGCAGTCCGACACTCGACAATTCACCCCTCCACTTT. Residues: CASSPTLDNSPLHF.